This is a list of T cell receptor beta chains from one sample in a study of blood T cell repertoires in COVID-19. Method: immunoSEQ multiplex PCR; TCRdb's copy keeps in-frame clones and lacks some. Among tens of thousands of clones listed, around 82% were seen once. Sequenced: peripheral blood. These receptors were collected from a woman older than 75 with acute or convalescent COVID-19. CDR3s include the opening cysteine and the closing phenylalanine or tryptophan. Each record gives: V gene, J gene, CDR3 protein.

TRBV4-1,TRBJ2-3,CASSLSGGLDTQYF
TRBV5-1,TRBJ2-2,CASSIREFSGELFF
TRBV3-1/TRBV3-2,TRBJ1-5,CASSQDPGTGQPQHF
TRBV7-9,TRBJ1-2,CASRDDELNREGYGYTF
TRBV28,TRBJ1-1,CASTSPGQMNTEAFF
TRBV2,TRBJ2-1,CASSTTSGNYNEQFF
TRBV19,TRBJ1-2,CASSIDPSQGYTF
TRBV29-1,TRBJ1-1,CSAGQAYTEAFF
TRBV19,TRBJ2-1,CASSPPYRLNEQFF
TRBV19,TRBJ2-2,CASSPIRTSGTLIGGELFF
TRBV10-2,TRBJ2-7,CASTGSYEQYF
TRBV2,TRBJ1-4,CASSGQGVGEKLFF
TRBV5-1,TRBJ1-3,CASSLAAAAGNTIYF
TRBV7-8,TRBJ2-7,CASSLGRTENYEQYF
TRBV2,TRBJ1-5,CASSEPSGGYSNQPQHF
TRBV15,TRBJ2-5,CATSRGLAGGRETQYF
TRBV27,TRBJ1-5,CASSPFTGQGGNQPQHF
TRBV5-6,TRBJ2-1,CASSLGLAGTTEQFF
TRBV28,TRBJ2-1,CASSPKGLGMNEQFF
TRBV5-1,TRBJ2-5,CASSLADRQETQYF
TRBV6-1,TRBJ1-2,CASSDLQVGRPNYGYTF
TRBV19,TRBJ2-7,CASSIRAGAVSYEQYF
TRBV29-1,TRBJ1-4,CSARNEKLFF
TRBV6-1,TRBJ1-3,CASSEAGGASGNTIYF
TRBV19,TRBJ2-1,CASSPSGLAGGWPNEQFF
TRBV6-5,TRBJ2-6,CASLLQGSGANVLTF
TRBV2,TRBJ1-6,CASLGVGTGNSPLHF
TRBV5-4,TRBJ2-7,CASSTNNYEQYF
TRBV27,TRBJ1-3,CASSSEGAFGNTIYF
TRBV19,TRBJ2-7,CASSDPPSSGHAYEQYF
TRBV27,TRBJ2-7,CASSGTRRGEQYF
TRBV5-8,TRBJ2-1,CASSWGGPYNEQFF
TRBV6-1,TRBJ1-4,CASSEDRGAGKLFF
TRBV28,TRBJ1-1,CASSPYGTTEATEAFF
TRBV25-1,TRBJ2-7,CASSEYGTGPYEQYF
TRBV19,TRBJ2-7,CASSIVPLAGGRDEQYF
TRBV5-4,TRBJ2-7,CASSLRNYEQYF
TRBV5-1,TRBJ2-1,CASSSVRVNEQFF
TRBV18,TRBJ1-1,CASSGGGLQMAFF
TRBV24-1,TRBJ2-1,CATQNLRLAMSSYNEQFF
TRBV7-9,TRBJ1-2,CASSHRQTNYGYTF
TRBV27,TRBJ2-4,CASSSGGTAKNIQYF
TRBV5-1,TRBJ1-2,CASSPPGKGYGYTF
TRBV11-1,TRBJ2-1,CASSPRKGTPNNEQFF
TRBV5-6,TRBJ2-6,CASSTYRVTGANVLTF
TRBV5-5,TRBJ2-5,CASSLGLAGEETQYF
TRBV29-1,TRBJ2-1,CSVRGTSGSSYNEQFF
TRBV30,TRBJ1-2,CAWSDRTGGYQPARYGYTF
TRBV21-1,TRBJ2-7,CASSPTGGISRYEQYF